The source of this T cell receptor (beta chain) is a study of CD8+CD57+ T cells in acquired aplastic anemia. Study-level information: Mean yield of DNA from sorted CD4+ and CD8+ cells was approximately 3 ug.

For CDR3 and TCR beta VDJ profiling, genomic DNA was the template used. Using its own MiXCR run on the reads, TCRdb lists one record per CDR3 protein. This table holds under 350,000 distinct CDR3 sequences, under 60% found once. Regarding the study as a whole: Any difference that existed in CD8+ Simpson's diversity between patients and controls was not significant. Shared by patients and controls, approximately 28 CD8+ CDR3s were abundant in patients.

On this clonotype itself: Its antigen is not identified.

CDR3 size: 17 residues. Germline V gives CDR1 SGHAT, CDR2 FQDESV (reference sequence). Trimming stripped 5 bases from V and 4 bases from J, with 21 bases between. Patients selected for sequencing had displayed CD8+CD57+ cell expansion by flow cytometry. No therapy was given to patients before blood sampling. The sample was sorted CD4+, CD8+, or CD8+CD57+ T cells (not recorded which) from PBMCs. V and J are TRBV11-1 and TRBJ2-1, with unresolved D. The source of this sequence is a human donor with aplastic anemia. The CDR3 sequence: CASSPQSATVGYNEQFF. The CDR3 coding sequence is TGTGCCAGCAGCCCCCAAAGCGCTACGGTCGGATACAATGAGCAGTTCTTC.